The text below deals with one T cell receptor (beta chain). This clone's antigen is unknown. Nothing much larger sits one base from this clone, and base qualities are not available. The CDR3, cysteine through phenylalanine, is 11 amino acids long. Only CDR3 DNA remains: 33 bases, in frame from the first base. Taken from the germline V gene, the CDR1 and CDR2 loops are KGHSH and LQKENI. Cut back by 4 bases and 6 bases, the V and J ends lie 4 bases apart. The library was built by means of the immunoSEQ multiplex PCR assay. TCRdb's version of the immuneACCESS table is confined to in-frame rearrangements and falls short of the full clone set. An unresolved V gene accounts for under half of the shortfall where checked; the remainder is of unknown origin. The sample table contains around 180,000 clones; only one count was recorded for about 90% of them. The ten largest clones capture 2% of the sample. The data belong to a study of control samples from healthy donors and cancer patients (TCRdb year 2020).

The specimen sequenced was blood. Recombination connected TRBV18 to TRBJ1-5; no D gene can be assigned with confidence. The source is a woman in her 40s in good health. The nucleotide sequence reads as follows: TGTGCCAGCTCACTCGGTCAGCCCCAGCATTTT. Its product reads: CASSLGQPQHF.